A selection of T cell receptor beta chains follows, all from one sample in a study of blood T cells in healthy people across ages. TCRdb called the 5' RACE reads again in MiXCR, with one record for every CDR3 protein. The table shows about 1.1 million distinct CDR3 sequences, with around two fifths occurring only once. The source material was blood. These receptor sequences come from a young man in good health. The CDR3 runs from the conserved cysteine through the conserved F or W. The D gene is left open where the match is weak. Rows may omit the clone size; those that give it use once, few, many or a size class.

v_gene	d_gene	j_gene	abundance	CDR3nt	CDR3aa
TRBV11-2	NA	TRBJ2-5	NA	TGTGCCAGCAGCTTAAAATGGCTCGGCGGGGGACAACAAGAGACCCAGTACTTC	CASSLKWLGGGQQETQYF
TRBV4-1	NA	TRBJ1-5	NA	TGCGCCAGCAGCCCCGAGAGAGAGAATCTGCGGCCCCAGCATTTT	CASSPERENLRPQHF
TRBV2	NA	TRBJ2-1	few	TGTGCCAGCGGGCCGCGGGGCAATGAGCAGTTCTTC	CASGPRGNEQFF
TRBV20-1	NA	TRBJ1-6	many	TGCAGTGCTAGAGATGGGCAGCTAGAAGGCTCCTATAATTCACCCCTCCACTTT	CSARDGQLEGSYNSPLHF
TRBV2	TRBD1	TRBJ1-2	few	TGTGCCAGCGTTAAATGGACAGGGCCAAAAGGCTACACCTTC	CASVKWTGPKGYTF
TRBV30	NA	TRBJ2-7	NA	TGTGCCTGGAGCGCAACTGGCTACGAGCAGCACTTC	CAWSATGYEQHF
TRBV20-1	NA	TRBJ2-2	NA	TGCAGTGCTAGTGTCACCGGGACGGTGAACACCGGGGAGCTGTTTTTT	CSASVTGTVNTGELFF
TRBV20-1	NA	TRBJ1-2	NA	TGCAGTGCTAGAGAGGCAGGGCGGGGGTATGGCTACACCTTC	CSAREAGRGYGYTF
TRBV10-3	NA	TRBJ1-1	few	TGTGCCATCAGTGATAGCGGACGTTCGAACACTGAAGCTTTCTTT	CAISDSGRSNTEAFF
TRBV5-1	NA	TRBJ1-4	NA	TGCGCCAGCAGCCCCCGGCCAGTAACTAATGAAAAACTGTTTTTT	CASSPRPVTNEKLFF
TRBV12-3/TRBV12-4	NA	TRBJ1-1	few	TGTGCCAGCAGCCCCAGGGTCGCGGACACTGAAGCTTTCTTT	CASSPRVADTEAFF
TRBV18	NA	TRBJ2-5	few	TGTGCCAGCTCACCGAGGACCGAGAAAGAGACCCAGTACTTC	CASSPRTEKETQYF
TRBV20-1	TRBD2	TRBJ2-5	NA	TGCAGTGCTAGACCTATCCTCCTAGCGGGGGGACAAGAGACCCAGTACTTC	CSARPILLAGGQETQYF
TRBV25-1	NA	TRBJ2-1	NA	TGTGCCAGTTCCCCGGGAGACAGTTCCTACAATGAGCAGTTCTTC	CASSPGDSSYNEQFF
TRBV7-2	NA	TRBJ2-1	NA	TGTGCCAGCAGCCCCAGTCCAGGGACAACTGAGCAGTTCTTC	CASSPSPGTTEQFF
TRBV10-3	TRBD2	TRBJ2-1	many	TGTGCCATCAGCGGGACTAGCGGCAATGAGCAGTTCTTC	CAISGTSGNEQFF
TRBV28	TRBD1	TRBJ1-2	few	TGTGCCAGCATCGGGACAGGATGGGGCTACACCTTC	CASIGTGWGYTF
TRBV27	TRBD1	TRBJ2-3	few	TGTGCCAGCAGTTTTACAGGGGTGTTCACAGATACGCAGTATTTT	CASSFTGVFTDTQYF
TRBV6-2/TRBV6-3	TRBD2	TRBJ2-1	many	TGTGCCAGCAGTTTAGCGGGGACATCGGGTGAGCAGTTCTTC	CASSLAGTSGEQFF
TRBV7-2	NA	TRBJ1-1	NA	TGTGCCAGCAGCTTATCGGTCGGGAACACTGAAGCTTTCTTT	CASSLSVGNTEAFF
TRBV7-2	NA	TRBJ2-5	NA	TGTGCCAGCAGCTTGACCTCGTCCGAAGAGACCCAGTACTTC	CASSLTSSEETQYF
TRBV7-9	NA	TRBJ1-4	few	TGTGCCAGCAGCTTAGCGGGACAAAAAGGGCATGAAAAACTGTTTTTT	CASSLAGQKGHEKLFF
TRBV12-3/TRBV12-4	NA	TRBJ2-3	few	TGTGCCAGCAGTTCCACCGACAGGCTCACAGATACGCAGTATTTT	CASSSTDRLTDTQYF
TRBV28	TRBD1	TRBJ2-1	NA	TGTGCCAGCAGACTAGGACAGGGAGACAATGAGCAGTTCTTC	CASRLGQGDNEQFF
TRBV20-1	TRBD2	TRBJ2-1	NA	TGCAGTGCTGGTACTAGCGGGGGCGGTGAGCAGTTCTTC	CSAGTSGGGEQFF
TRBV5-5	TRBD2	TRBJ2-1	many	TGTGCCAGTACAAACCTAGCGGGGCTTTCCTACAATGAGCAGTTCTTC	CASTNLAGLSYNEQFF
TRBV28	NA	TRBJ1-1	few	TGTGCCAGCAGTTTTGGCGGTATGGTTACTGAAGCTTTCTTT	CASSFGGMVTEAFF
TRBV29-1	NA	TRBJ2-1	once	TGCAGCGTTGAAGATGCGCAGGGACCCTACAATAAGCAGTTCTTC	CSVEDAQGPYNKQFF
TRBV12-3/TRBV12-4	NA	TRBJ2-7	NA	TGTGCCAGCAGTTTTGGGTTGGGGGACTTCTACGAGCAGTACTTC	CASSFGLGDFYEQYF
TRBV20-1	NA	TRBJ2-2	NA	TGCAGTGCTAGAGATGCGACGGCCACCGGGGAGCTGTTTTTT	CSARDATATGELFF
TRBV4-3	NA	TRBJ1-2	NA	TGCGCCAGCAGCCAAGAGGCCCGGGGAAACTATGGCTACACCTTC	CASSQEARGNYGYTF
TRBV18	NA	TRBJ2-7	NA	TGTGCCAGCTCACCACGGTCCTTTAGTCCCTACGAGCAGTACTTC	CASSPRSFSPYEQYF
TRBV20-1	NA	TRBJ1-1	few	TGCAGTGCTAGAGATCGAATGGGATGGAACACTGAAGCTTTCTTT	CSARDRMGWNTEAFF
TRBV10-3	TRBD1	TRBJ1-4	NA	TGTGCCTCGAGTGACAGGGATAATGAAAAACTGTTTTTT	CASSDRDNEKLFF
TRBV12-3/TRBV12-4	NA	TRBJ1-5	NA	TGTGCCAGCGCTCCCGATCCGGGAGGCAATCAGCCCCAGCATTTT	CASAPDPGGNQPQHF
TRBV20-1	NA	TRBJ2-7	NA	TGCAGTGCCCGCAGGGCTTCCTCCTACGAGCAGTACTTC	CSARRASSYEQYF
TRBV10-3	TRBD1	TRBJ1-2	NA	TGTGCCATCACCAATACAGGGGGCGCGGGAGGCTACACCTTC	CAITNTGGAGGYTF
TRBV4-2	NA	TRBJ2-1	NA	TGTGCCAGCAGCCAAGATCAATTGGCGTCGAGCTCCTACAATGAGCAGTTCTTC	CASSQDQLASSSYNEQFF
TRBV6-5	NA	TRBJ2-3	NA	TGTGCCAGCAGTTACGCCCCCGTGGGGTACACAGATACGCAGTATTTT	CASSYAPVGYTDTQYF
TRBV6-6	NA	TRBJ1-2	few	TGTGCCAGCAGTTACTCGATTGGGGACTATGGCTACACCTTC	CASSYSIGDYGYTF
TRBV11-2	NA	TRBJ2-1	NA	TGTGCCAGCAGCGCCTTCGACCCCAACTCCTACAATGAGCAGTTCTTC	CASSAFDPNSYNEQFF
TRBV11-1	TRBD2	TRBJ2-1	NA	TGTGCCAGCAGCAAGACTAGCGGGGGAAACAATGAGCAGTTCTTC	CASSKTSGGNNEQFF
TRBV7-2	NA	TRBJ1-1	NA	TGTGCCAGCCCTCGATCGGGGGACAACACTAAAGCTTTCTTT	CASPRSGDNTKAFF
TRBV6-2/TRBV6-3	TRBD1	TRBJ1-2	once	TGTGCCAGCAGCCAGCGACAGGGGTCCTATGGCTACACCTTC	CASSQRQGSYGYTF
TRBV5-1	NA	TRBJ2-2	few	TGCGCCAGCAGCTTGGTGCGGCACACCGGGGAGCTGTTTTTT	CASSLVRHTGELFF
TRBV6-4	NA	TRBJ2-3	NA	TGTGCCAGCAGTGGTGACCCCTCAACCACAGATACGCAGTATTTT	CASSGDPSTTDTQYF
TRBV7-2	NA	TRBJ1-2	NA	TGTGCCAGCAGCTTAAAACTTGGCTACGGGGTCTATGGCTACACCTTC	CASSLKLGYGVYGYTF
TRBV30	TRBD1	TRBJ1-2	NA	TGTGCCTGGACGGACAGGAATTATGGCTACACCTTC	CAWTDRNYGYTF
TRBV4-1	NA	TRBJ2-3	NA	TGCGCCAGCAGCCAGGGGGCAGATGCGCAGTATTTT	CASSQGADAQYF
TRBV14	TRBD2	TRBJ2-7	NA	TGTGCCAGCAGCCTGCAGTGGACTAGCGGTGAGCAGTACTTC	CASSLQWTSGEQYF
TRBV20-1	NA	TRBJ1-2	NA	TGCAGTGCTAGAGATTGGGGGGAAAGAAACTATGGCTACACCTTC	CSARDWGERNYGYTF
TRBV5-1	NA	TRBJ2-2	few	TGCGCCAGCAGCTTGGTTCGGGTCAACACCGGGGAGCTGTTTTTT	CASSLVRVNTGELFF
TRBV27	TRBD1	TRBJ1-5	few	TGTGCCAGCAGTCCGATGGGACAGGAGGATCAGCCCCAGCATTTT	CASSPMGQEDQPQHF
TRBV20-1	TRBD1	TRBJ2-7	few	TGCAGTGCTAACAGGGGCTATACCGAGCAGTACTTC	CSANRGYTEQYF
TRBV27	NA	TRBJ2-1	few	TGTGCCAGCAGTTTATCCCCGGGTTACAATGAGCAGTTCTTC	CASSLSPGYNEQFF